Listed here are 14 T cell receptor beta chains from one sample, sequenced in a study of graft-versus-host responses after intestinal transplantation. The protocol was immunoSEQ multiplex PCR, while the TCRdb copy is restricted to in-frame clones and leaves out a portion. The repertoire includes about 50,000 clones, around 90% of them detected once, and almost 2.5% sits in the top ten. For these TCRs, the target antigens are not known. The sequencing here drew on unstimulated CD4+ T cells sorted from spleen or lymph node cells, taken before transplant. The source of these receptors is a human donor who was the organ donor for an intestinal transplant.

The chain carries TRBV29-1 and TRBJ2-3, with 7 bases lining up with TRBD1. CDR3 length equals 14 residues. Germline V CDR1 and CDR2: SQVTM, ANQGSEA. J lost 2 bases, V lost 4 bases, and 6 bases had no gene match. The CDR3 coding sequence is TGCAGCGTTGTACACAGGGGTACCACAGATACGCAGTATTTT. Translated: CSVVHRGTTDTQYF.

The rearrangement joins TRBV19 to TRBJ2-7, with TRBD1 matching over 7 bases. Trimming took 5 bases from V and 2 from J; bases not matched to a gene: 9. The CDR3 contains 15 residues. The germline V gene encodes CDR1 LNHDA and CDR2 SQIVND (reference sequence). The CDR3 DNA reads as TGTGCCAGTAGTCCCCGGGACAGTCCTACCTACGAGCAGTACTTC. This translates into CASSPRDSPTYEQYF.

CDR3 amino acids: CASSPSQDSPLHF. The CDR3 coding sequence is TGTGCCAGCTCACCATCACAAGATTCACCCCTCCACTTT. V is TRBV18 and J is TRBJ1-6; D not resolved. Germline V gene sequence: CDR1 KGHSH, CDR2 LQKENI. CDR3 length equals 13 residues. V lost 2 bases and J 8 bases, leaving 7 bases between the germline ends.

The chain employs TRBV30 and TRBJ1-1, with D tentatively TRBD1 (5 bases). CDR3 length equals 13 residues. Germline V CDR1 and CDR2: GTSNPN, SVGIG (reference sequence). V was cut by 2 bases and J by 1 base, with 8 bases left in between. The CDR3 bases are TGTGCCTGGAGTCCAGGGTGGAACACTGAAGCTTTCTTT. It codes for CAWSPGWNTEAFF.

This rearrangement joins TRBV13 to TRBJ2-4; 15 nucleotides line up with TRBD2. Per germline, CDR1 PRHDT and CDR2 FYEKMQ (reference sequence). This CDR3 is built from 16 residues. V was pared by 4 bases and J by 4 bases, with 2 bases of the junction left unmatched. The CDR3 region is CASSSGTSGRKNIQYF. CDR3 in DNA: TGTGCCAGCAGCTCCGGGACTAGCGGGAGGAAAAACATTCAGTACTTC.

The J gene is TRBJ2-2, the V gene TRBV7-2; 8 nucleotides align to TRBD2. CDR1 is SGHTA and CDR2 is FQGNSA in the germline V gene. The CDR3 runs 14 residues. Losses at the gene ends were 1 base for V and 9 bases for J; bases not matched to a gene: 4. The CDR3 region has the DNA TGTGCCAGCAGCTTAGAAACTAGCGGCCGGGAGCTGTTTTTT. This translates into CASSLETSGRELFF.

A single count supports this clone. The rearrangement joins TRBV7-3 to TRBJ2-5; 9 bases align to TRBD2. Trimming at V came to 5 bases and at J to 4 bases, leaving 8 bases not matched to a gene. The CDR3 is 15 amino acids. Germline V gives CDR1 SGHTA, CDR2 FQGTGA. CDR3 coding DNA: TGTGCCAGCAGCGCCATAGCGGGAGACGGAGAGACCCAGTACTTC. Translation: CASSAIAGDGETQYF.

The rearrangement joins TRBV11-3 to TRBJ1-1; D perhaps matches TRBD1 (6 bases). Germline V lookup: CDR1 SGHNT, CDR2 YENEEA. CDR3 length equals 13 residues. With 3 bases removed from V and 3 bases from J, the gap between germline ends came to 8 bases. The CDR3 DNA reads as TGTGCCAGCAGCTTGGACAGTTACACTGAAGCTTTCTTT. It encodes CASSLDSYTEAFF. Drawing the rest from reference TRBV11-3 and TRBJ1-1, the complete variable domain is EAGVVQSPRYKIIEKKQPVAFWCNPISGHNTLYWYLQNLGQGPELLIRYENEEAVDDSQLPKDRFSAERLKGVDSTLKIQPAELGDSAVYLCASSLDSYTEAFFGQGTRLTVV.

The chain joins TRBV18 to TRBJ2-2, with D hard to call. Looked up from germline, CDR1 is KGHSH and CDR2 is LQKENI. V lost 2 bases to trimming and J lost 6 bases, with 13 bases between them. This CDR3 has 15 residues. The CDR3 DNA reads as TGTGCCAGCTCACCATCTCTCGCTAACGCCGGGGAGCTGTTTTTT. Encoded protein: CASSPSLANAGELFF.

The CDR3 bases are TGTGCCAGCAGTAACGGGTATCAGCCCCAGCATTTT. This gives the protein CASSNGYQPQHF. The genes are TRBV28 and TRBJ1-5, with no clear D. The length of the CDR3 is 12 residues. The germline V gene has CDR1 MDHEN and CDR2 SYDVKM. The ends were cut back, 5 bases at V and 5 bases at J, with 7 bases in the middle.

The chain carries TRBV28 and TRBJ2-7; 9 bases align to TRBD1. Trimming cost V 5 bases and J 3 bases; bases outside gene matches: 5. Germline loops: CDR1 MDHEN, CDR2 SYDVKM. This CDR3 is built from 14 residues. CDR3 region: CASSRRDRVYEQYF. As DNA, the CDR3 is TGTGCCAGCAGTCGCCGGGACAGGGTCTACGAGCAGTACTTC.

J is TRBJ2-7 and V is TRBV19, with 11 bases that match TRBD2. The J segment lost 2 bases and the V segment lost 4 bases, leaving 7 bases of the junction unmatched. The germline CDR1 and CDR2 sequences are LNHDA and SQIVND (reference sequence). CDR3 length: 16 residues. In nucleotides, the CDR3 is TGTGCCAGTAGTACCCTAGCGGGAGGCTACACCTACGAGCAGTACTTC. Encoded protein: CASSTLAGGYTYEQYF.

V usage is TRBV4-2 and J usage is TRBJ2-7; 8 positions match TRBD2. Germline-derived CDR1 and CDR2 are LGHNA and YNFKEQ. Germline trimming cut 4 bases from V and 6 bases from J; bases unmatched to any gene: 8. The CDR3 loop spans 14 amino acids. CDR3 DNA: TGTGCCAGCAGCCCCCAGCGGGAGTGGGGCGAGCAGTACTTC. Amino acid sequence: CASSPQREWGEQYF.

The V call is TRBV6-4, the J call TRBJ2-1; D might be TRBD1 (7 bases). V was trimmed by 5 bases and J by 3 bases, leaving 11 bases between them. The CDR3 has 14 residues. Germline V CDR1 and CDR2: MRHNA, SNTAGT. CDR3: CASSPGGGYNEQFF. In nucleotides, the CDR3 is TGTGCCAGCAGTCCAGGGGGAGGCTACAATGAGCAGTTCTTC.